Shown below are 15 T cell receptor beta chains from a single sample sequenced in a study of immune evolution from preneoplasia to lung adenocarcinoma (dated by TCRdb to the early 2020s). Library preparation employed the immunoSEQ multiplex PCR assay. TCRdb obtained this table from immuneACCESS and retained in-frame rearrangements with V and J assigned. These tables miss some clones; where compared with another copy, unresolved V genes account for less than half of the shortfall, and the remainder is unexplained. The sample table shows some 15,000 clones, and around 84% are seen once. The biggest ten clones account for around 3% of the sample. The specimen sequenced was FFPE minimally invasive lung adenocarcinoma tissue. The label giving this sample's cell subset or site can be read as: micro-invasive lung adenocarcinoma (MIA). Every receptor here comes from a person aged 55-80 years with lung adenocarcinoma.

In its sample, this clone was seen a few times. The chain links TRBV28 to TRBJ1-1; 9 bases fit TRBD1. CDR1 and CDR2 (germline): MDHEN, SYDVKM. This CDR3 has 14 residues. J lost 6 bases, V lost 6 bases, and 8 bases had no gene match. The CDR3: CASSRIQGASEAFF. The DNA of the CDR3 is TGTGCCAGCAGCCGAATACAGGGGGCCTCTGAAGCTTTCTTT. The whole variable domain, filled in from reference TRBV28 and TRBJ1-1, reads DVKVTQSSRYLVKRTGEKVFLECVQDMDHENMFWYRQDPGLGLRLIYFSYDVKMKEKGDIPEGYSVSREKKERFSLILESASTNQTSMYLCASSRIQGASEAFFGQGTRLTVV.

V gene TRBV28 combines with J gene TRBJ1-1; D unclear. Between the trimmed V and J ends, which lost 9 bases and 3 bases, there was a span of 14 bases. The CDR3 length is 13 residues. Germline V CDR1 and CDR2: MDHEN, SYDVKM. The CDR3 bases are TGTGCCAGTTTTGAAGACCGTGACACTGAAGCTTTCTTT. Protein product: CASFEDRDTEAFF.

The V call is TRBV19, the J call TRBJ1-5; D call uncertain. Germline V gene lookup returns CDR1 LNHDA and CDR2 SQIVND (reference sequence). This CDR3 has 14 residues. With 4 bases removed from V and 4 bases from J, the gap between germline ends came to 11 bases. The CDR3 here is CASSTAIGNQPQHF. The CDR3 DNA reads TGTGCCAGTAGTACAGCGATCGGGAATCAGCCCCAGCATTTT.

This clone was seen only once. The gene calls are TRBV5-1 and TRBJ1-4, with D perhaps TRBD1 (6 bases). V was trimmed by 4 bases and J by 2 bases, leaving 12 bases between them. The CDR3 runs 15 residues. Germline V CDR1 and CDR2: SGHRS, YFSETQ. In DNA form, the CDR3 reads TGCGCCAGCAGCGGGGGCTCGGCGACTAATGAAAAACTGTTTTTT. Protein: CASSGGSATNEKLFF.

This clone was picked up one time. This chain connects TRBV7-6 to TRBJ1-6; 7 nucleotides align to TRBD1. Germline CDR1 and CDR2: SGHVS and FNYEAQ. Trimming at V came to 2 bases and at J to 7 bases, leaving 5 bases not matched to a gene. The CDR3 contains 15 residues. The CDR3 bases are TGTGCCAGCAGCTTACGACAGGGTGACAATTCACCCCTCCACTTT. This codes for CASSLRQGDNSPLHF.

The chain links TRBV6-4 to TRBJ2-3; D remains unclear. Germline assignment: CDR1 MRHNA and CDR2 SNTAGT. The CDR3 is 15 residues long. V was pared by 2 bases and J by 1 base, with 10 bases between. CDR3 bases: TGTGCCAGCAGTGACGGTCAAGGCGGCACAGATACGCAGTATTTT. It yields the protein CASSDGQGGTDTQYF.

The chain uses TRBV2 and TRBJ2-5, with D perhaps TRBD2 (5 bases). Germline V gene sequence: CDR1 SNHLY, CDR2 FYNNEI. With 5 bases removed from V and 4 bases from J, the gap between germline ends came to 11 bases. The CDR3 is 13 residues long. CDR3 region: CASSQTRVETQYF. The CDR3 DNA reads as TGTGCCAGCAGTCAAACTAGGGTAGAGACCCAGTACTTC.

This clone was recorded only once. This rearrangement joins TRBV27 to TRBJ2-1; D is possibly TRBD1 or TRBD2 (5 bases each). Germline lookup yields CDR1 MNHEY and CDR2 SMNVEV (reference sequence). Trimming shortened V by 7 bases and J by 1 base, and 14 bases separated the two germline ends. CDR3 length: 15 residues. CDR3: CASTRDRTSYNEQFF. Here the CDR3 DNA reads TGTGCCAGCACCCGGGACCGGACATCCTACAATGAGCAGTTCTTC.

J is TRBJ2-3 and V is TRBV7-2; 7 bases agree with TRBD2. This CDR3 comprises 15 residues. J gave up 6 bases and V 4 bases, and 10 bases lay outside the gene matches. Per the germline V gene, CDR1 is SGHTA and CDR2 is FQGNSA. The CDR3 loop is CASSSSGGFGDTQYF. CDR3 coding DNA: TGTGCCAGCAGCTCTAGCGGTGGGTTTGGGGATACGCAGTATTTT.

The gene calls are TRBV28 and TRBJ1-1; 7 bases match TRBD1. With V trimmed by 6 bases and J by 11 bases, 9 bases remained unmatched. The CDR3 extends over 12 amino acids. The germline V gene has CDR1 MDHEN and CDR2 SYDVKM. CDR3 bases: TGTGCCAGCAGCCGAGGGGGCTTCGATGCTTTCTTT. It encodes CASSRGGFDAFF.

The chain employs TRBV7-9 and TRBJ2-1; 8 bases agree with TRBD2. The CDR3 covers 16 residues. Germline V CDR1 and CDR2: SEHNR, FQNEAQ (reference sequence). V dropped 0 bases and J dropped 4; count of bases not matched to a gene: 5. For the CDR3, the DNA is TGTGCCAGCAGCTTAGCTCCGGGACTAGAATACAATGAGCAGTTCTTC. It codes for CASSLAPGLEYNEQFF.

V usage is TRBV7-2 and J usage is TRBJ2-7; D gene unclear. The CDR3 totals 14 residues. Germline CDR1 reads SGHTA; CDR2 reads FQGNSA. V gave up 3 bases and J gave up 2 bases, with 11 bases separating them. The CDR3 spells CASSFGGIAYEQYF. The CDR3 DNA is TGTGCCAGCAGCTTCGGCGGTATTGCCTACGAGCAGTACTTC.

This rearrangement joins TRBV19 to TRBJ1-1; TRBD1 is a possible D gene (5 bases). Trimming left V 8 bases short and J 1 base short, with 14 bases between. Per the germline V gene, CDR1 is LNHDA and CDR2 is SQIVND (reference sequence). The CDR3 has 14 residues. CDR3 amino acids: CASGDPRGNTEAFF. DNA for the CDR3: TGTGCCAGTGGGGACCCCCGTGGGAACACTGAAGCTTTCTTT.

V usage is TRBV11-1 and J usage is TRBJ2-5; tentatively, D is TRBD1 (5 bases). Germline V gene data show CDR1 as SGHAT and CDR2 as FQDESV (reference sequence). This CDR3 is 13 amino acids long. V lost 6 bases and J 5 bases, leaving 13 bases between the germline ends. CDR3: CASSRRTRETQYF. As DNA, the CDR3 is TGTGCCAGCAGTCGACGGACACGGGAGACCCAGTACTTC.

The chain employs TRBV6-1 and TRBJ1-4; D is unclear. With 7 bases removed from V and 0 bases from J, the gap between germline ends came to 9 bases. Germline loops: CDR1 MNHNS, CDR2 SASEGT. CDR3 length equals 14 residues. In nucleotides, the CDR3 is TGTGCCAGCACCCTGATTGCAACTAATGAAAAACTGTTTTTT. It encodes CASTLIATNEKLFF.